This TCR beta chain appears in the sequencing data of a study of T cell repertoires in cytomegalovirus infection. Overall study context: Public TCR beta signatures indicated both CMV infection and matching HLA type. General study findings and limits: The cumulative frequency of public TCR beta families identified carriers of CMV plus the relevant HLA.

This CDR3 is built from 14 residues. Trimming took 3 bases from V and 2 from J, leaving 9 bases between them. Germline-derived CDR1 and CDR2 are SGHTA and FQGNSA. TCRdb used MiXCR to reprocess the reads, holding one entry per CDR3 protein. The sample holds about 490,000 distinct CDR3 sequences; approximately 26% are singletons and the top ten take approximately 13%. This clonotype came up many times. The antigen is not known. The rearrangement joins TRBV7-2 to TRBJ2-3, with unresolved D. The sequenced sample was PBMCs. This clonotype was obtained from a human donor in good health (CMV status not recorded). Some clones in this sample may be carry-over from other donors' samples. Here the CDR3 reads CASSLSDHTDTQYF. CDR3 nucleotides: TGTGCCAGCAGCTTGTCCGATCACACAGATACGCAGTATTTT.